This TCR beta chain was recovered during a study of blood T cell repertoires in COVID-19. In the authors' workflow: Amplification of reference gene primers was used by the study to estimate nucleated cell counts. The table came from immunoSEQ multiplex PCR; TCRdb's copy has only in-frame clones and leaves some out. V, J and clone size reflect that table, while D and trimming were determined from the DNA. The sample includes about 330,000 clones, approximately 85% seen only once; the top ten take around 1.5%. V trimming: 1 base; J trimming: 2 bases; junction bases outside the gene matches: 6. Germline lookup yields CDR1 SGHTA and CDR2 FQGNSA. The CDR3 contains 17 residues.

Sequenced material: peripheral blood. The J gene is TRBJ2-2, the V gene TRBV7-2; 8 bases agree with TRBD2. The source of this sequence is a woman aged 50 to 65 with acute or convalescent COVID-19. CDR3 nucleotides: TGTGCCAGCAGCTTAGTGTCGGCGGGAGGTAACACCGGGGAGCTGTTTTTT. This sequence encodes CASSLVSAGGNTGELFF.